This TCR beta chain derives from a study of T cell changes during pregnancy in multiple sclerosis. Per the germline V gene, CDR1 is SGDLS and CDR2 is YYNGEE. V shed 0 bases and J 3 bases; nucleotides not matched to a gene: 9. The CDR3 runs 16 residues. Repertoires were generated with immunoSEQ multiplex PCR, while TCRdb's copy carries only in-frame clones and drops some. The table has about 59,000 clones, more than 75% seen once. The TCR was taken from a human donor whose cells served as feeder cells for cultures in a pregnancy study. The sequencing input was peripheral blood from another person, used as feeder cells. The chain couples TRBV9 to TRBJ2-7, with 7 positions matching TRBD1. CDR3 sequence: CASSVAPGPGGYEQYF. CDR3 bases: TGTGCCAGCAGCGTAGCCCCGGGACCAGGGGGCTACGAGCAGTACTTC. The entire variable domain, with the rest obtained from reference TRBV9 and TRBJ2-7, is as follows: DSGVTQTPKHLITATGQRVTLRCSPRSGDLSVYWYQQSLDQGLQFLIQYYNGEERAKGNILERFSAQQFPDLHSELNLSSLELGDSALYFCASSVAPGPGGYEQYFGPGTRLTVT.